The rows below give T cell receptor beta chains drawn from one sample of a study of blood T cell repertoires in COVID-19. Sequencing used immunoSEQ multiplex PCR; TCRdb keeps in-frame clones, though not all of them. The data show nearly 350,000 clones, about nine tenths seen once. The material sequenced was peripheral blood. Source of these receptors: a woman between 70 and 85 years old with COVID-19, enrolled during active disease. Both conserved end residues are part of each CDR3. A D gene is named only where the DNA matches it firmly. The size of a clone is reported for some rows only, either as once, few or many, or as a class for expanded clones.

CASILSGSYQPQHF,TGTGCCAGCATCTTATCGGGGTCCTATCAGCCCCAGCATTTT,TRBJ1-5,NA,NA,TRBV28
CASSWVGGYEQYF,TGTGCCAGCAGTTGGGTAGGCGGTTACGAGCAGTACTTC,TRBJ2-7,NA,NA,TRBV27
CASSATGGSSEQYF,TGTGCCAGCAGCGCGACTGGGGGCTCGTCCGAGCAGTACTTC,TRBJ2-7,once,NA,TRBV11-2
CASSQTRTRGYTF,TGTGCCAGCAGCCAAACCCGAACTCGAGGCTACACCTTC,TRBJ1-2,NA,NA,TRBV3-1/TRBV3-2
CASSGTGGAGNTEAFF,TGTGCCAGCTCAGGGACAGGGGGCGCGGGGAACACTGAAGCTTTCTTT,TRBJ1-1,NA,TRBD1,TRBV18
CASSQELGTGVSNQPQHF,TGTGCCAGCAGCCAAGAACTAGGGACAGGGGTTAGCAATCAGCCCCAGCATTTT,TRBJ1-5,NA,TRBD1,TRBV3-1/TRBV3-2
CASSLYNEQFF,TGTGCCAGCAGTCTCTACAATGAGCAGTTCTTC,TRBJ2-1,NA,NA,TRBV27
CASSYSIQGSTEAFF,TGTGCCAGCAGTTACTCGATACAGGGGTCCACTGAAGCTTTCTTT,TRBJ1-1,NA,TRBD1,TRBV6-5
CASSIDGLAGLSSYNEQFF,TGTGCCAGTAGTATAGATGGACTAGCGGGGCTAAGCTCCTACAATGAGCAGTTCTTC,TRBJ2-1,NA,TRBD2,TRBV19
CASSQEVGSRTEAFF,TGCGCCAGCAGCCAAGAGGTCGGGAGTCGGACTGAAGCTTTCTTT,TRBJ1-1,NA,NA,TRBV4-3
CASSQLQGLTEAFF,TGTGCCAGCAGCCAGCTACAGGGATTGACTGAAGCTTTCTTT,TRBJ1-1,once,NA,TRBV3-1/TRBV3-2
CASSIAGGPSYEQYF,TGTGCCAGCAGTATAGCGGGGGGCCCCTCCTACGAGCAGTACTTC,TRBJ2-7,NA,TRBD2,TRBV9
CATSSARMSGANVLTF,TGTGCCACCAGTAGCGCAAGGATGAGTGGGGCCAACGTCCTGACTTTC,TRBJ2-6,NA,NA,TRBV24-1
CASSLDAVRGQEAFF,TGTGCCAGCAGCTTAGACGCGGTGAGGGGGCAGGAAGCTTTCTTT,TRBJ1-1,NA,TRBD1,TRBV11-2
CASSSYLSLQGGKLFF,TGTGCCAGCAGCTCCTACCTCTCACTTCAAGGAGGAAAACTGTTTTTT,TRBJ1-4,NA,NA,TRBV7-6